This TCR beta chain was profiled in a study of shared clonotypes between healthy human individuals. Study-level results: Rarefaction curves obtained for sorted subsets showed sequencing incomplete despite large depth.

Concerning this clone itself: Its antigen is undetermined.

The authors divided CD4+ cells into CD45RA+ naive and CD45RA-negative memory subsets. Trimming left V 6 bases short and J 2 bases short, with 14 bases between. CDR1 and CDR2 (germline): MDHEN, SYDVKM. The CDR3 consists of 14 residues. Per the authors' pipeline: Filtering differed, since immunoSEQ gave only junction sequences and no quality scores. Profiled with immunoSEQ multiplex PCR; TCRdb holds only in-frame clones, not every one. V and J calls and clone size are as listed in that table; D and trimming were resolved from the DNA. The table records a few million clones, approximately 95% of them present only once.

The sequence came from a man aged 18 to 35 in good health. Some clones in this sample may be carry-over from other donors' samples. The chain links TRBV28 to TRBJ2-7; tentative D call: TRBD1 (5 bases). The source material was naive CD4+ T cells from PBMCs. Described subset: CD45RA+ positively selected. This CDR3 is CASRSWTDTYEQYF. The CDR3 coding sequence is TGTGCCAGCAGATCGTGGACGGACACCTACGAGCAGTACTTC.